The sample holds many counts of the clone carrying this T cell receptor beta chain. Its antigen is currently unknown. CD25-based Treg depletion was applied to purified naive CD4+ T cells. General study points: The larger cohort examined one V-J beta rearrangement, not whole repertoires. Tumor-infiltrating Treg TCR alpha and beta sequences overlapped most with tumor naive CD4+ T cells, then blood naive.

CDR1 is DFQATT and CDR2 is SNEGSKA in the germline V gene (reference sequence). V was clipped by 4 bases and J by 3 bases, with 21 bases between them. The CDR3 is 16 amino acids. MiXCR, run by TCRdb on the 5' RACE reads, gives a single entry per CDR3 protein. Seen here are over 25,000 distinct CDR3 sequences, roughly 26% observed once, and the top ten hold 3.7%. V gene TRBV20-1 combines with J gene TRBJ2-5, with a weak D call TRBD2 (5 bases). This TCR derives from a female donor with breast cancer. Sequenced input: naive CD4+ T cells sorted from a lymph node. The sample's subset: naive CD4+ T cells, CD4+CD45RA+CD25-. CDR3 amino acids: CSATSPSGGTEETQYF. DNA for the CDR3: TGCAGTGCTACGTCCCCCAGCGGTGGTACGGAAGAGACCCAGTACTTC.